This T cell receptor (beta chain) emerged from a study of regulatory T cells in long-lasting Graves disease. In regard to this clonotype: One base away lies a much larger clone, so this may be a sequencing read error.

The sample's time point: newly diagnosed GD, antithyroid drugs for less than 3 months. After RNA was extracted from PBMCs, the TCR library was made from it. CDR3-region Arm-PCR and iRepertoire HTBI primers produced the TCR beta libraries. TCRdb ran MiXCR on the multiplex PCR reads and lists one entry per CDR3 protein. The repertoire holds approximately 400,000 distinct CDR3 sequences, with about 16% as singletons. CDR3 length: 14 amino acids. Per germline, CDR1 WSHSY and CDR2 SAAADI. Trimming shortened V by 7 bases and J by 10 bases, and 20 bases separated the two germline ends. The same specimen was also included in a second study, on T cells in Graves' hyperthyroidism and ophthalmopathy.

The chain carries TRBV10-2 and TRBJ2-1, with D tentatively TRBD1 or TRBD2 (5 bases each). This clonotype was sampled from a woman aged 30 to 39 with Graves disease. Sequenced material: peripheral blood mononuclear cells (PBMCs), taken at new diagnosis, from a patient treated with antithyroid drugs. The CDR3 region has the DNA TGCGCCAGCACTCCAGAGGGGCAGGCCTACGAGCAGTTCTTC. Encoded protein: CASTPEGQAYEQFF.